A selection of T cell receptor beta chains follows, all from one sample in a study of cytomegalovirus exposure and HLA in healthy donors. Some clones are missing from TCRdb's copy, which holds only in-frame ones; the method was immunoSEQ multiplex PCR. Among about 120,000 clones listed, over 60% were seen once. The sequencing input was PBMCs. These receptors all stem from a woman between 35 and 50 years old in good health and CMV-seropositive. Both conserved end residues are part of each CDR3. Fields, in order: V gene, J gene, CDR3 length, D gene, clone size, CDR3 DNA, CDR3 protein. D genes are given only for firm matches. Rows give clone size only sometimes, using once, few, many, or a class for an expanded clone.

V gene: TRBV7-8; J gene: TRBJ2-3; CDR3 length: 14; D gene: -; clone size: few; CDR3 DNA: TGTGCCAGCAGCTTACGGACTTTCACAGATACGCAGTATTTT; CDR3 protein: CASSLRTFTDTQYF
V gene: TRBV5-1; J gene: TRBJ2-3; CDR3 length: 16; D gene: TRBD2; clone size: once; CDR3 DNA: TGCGCCAGCAGCTTGGGGCGTCTAGCGGGAACAGATACGCAGTATTTT; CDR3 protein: CASSLGRLAGTDTQYF
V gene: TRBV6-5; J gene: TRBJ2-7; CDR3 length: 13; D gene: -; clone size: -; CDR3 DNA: TGTGCCAGCAGTGCGACAGAGACCTACGAGCAGTACTTC; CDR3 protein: CASSATETYEQYF
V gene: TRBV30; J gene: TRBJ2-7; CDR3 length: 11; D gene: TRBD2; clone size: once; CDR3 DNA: TGTGCCTGGGGGACTAGTTACGAGCAGTACTTC; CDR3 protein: CAWGTSYEQYF
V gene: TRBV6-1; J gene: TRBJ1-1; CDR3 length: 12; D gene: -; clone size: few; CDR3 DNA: TGTGCCAGCAGGGACTTGAACACTGAAGCTTTCTTT; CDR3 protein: CASRDLNTEAFF
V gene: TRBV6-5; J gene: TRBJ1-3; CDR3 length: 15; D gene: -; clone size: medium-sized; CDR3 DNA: TGTGCCAGCAGTTACCTGTCTTTCTCTGGAAACACCATATATTTT; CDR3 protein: CASSYLSFSGNTIYF
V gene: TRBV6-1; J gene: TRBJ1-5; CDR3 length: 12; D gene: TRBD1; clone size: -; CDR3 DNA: TGTGCCAGCGCGGACAGGGATCAGCCCCAGCATTTT; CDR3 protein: CASADRDQPQHF
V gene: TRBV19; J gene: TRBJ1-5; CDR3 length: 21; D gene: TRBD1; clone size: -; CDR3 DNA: TGTGCCAGTAGCGAAGGGGGAGGGGGACAGGGGTGTTGCGAGAGCAATCAGCCCCAGCATTTT; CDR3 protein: CASSEGGGGQGCCESNQPQHF
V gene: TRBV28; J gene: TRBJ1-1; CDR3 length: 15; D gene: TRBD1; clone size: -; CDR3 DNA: TGTGCCAGCAGTCCAGGGACAGGGGGGTACACTGAAGCTTTCTTT; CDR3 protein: CASSPGTGGYTEAFF
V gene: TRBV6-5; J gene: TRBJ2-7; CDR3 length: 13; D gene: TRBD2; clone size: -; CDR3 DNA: TGTGCCAGCAGTTCCCCGGGGGGGCGCGAGCAGTACTTC; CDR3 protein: CASSSPGGREQYF
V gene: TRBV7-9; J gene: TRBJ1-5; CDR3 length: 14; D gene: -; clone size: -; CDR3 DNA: TGTTCCAGCAGCTCAAACAGGGTTGACCAGCCCCAGCATTTT; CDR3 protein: CSSSSNRVDQPQHF
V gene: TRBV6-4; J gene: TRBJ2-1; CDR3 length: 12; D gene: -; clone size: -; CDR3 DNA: TGTGCCAGCAGTCCCCAGGGGAATGAGCAGTTCTTC; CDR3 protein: CASSPQGNEQFF
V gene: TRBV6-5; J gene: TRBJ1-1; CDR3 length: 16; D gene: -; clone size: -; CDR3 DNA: TGTGCCAGCAGTTACTCGGCCGGGGGAATGAACACTGAAGCTTTCTTT; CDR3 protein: CASSYSAGGMNTEAFF
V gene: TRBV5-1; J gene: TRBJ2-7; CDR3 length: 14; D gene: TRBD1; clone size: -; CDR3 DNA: TGCGCCAGCAGCTTGGCCCAGGGGGCCCACGAGCAGTACTTC; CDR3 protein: CASSLAQGAHEQYF
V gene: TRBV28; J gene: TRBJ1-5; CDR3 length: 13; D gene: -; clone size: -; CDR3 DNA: TGTGCCAGCAGGTTAACAGGGATCAAGCCCCAGCATTTT; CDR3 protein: CASRLTGIKPQHF
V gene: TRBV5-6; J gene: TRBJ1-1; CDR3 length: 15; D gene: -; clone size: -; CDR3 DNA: TGTGCCAGCAGCTTGGAATGGGGCGCAGACACTGAAGCTTTCTTT; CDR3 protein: CASSLEWGADTEAFF
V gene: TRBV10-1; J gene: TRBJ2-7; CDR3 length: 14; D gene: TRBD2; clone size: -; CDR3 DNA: TGCGCCAGCAGTGGAAATAGCGGGGGGAACGAGCAGTACTTC; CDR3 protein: CASSGNSGGNEQYF
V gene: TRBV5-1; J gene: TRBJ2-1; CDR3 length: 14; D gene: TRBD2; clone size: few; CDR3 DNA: TGCGCCAGCAGCTTGCAAGGGACTACAAATGAGCAGTTCTTC; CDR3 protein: CASSLQGTTNEQFF
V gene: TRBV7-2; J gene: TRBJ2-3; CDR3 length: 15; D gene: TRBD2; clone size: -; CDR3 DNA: TGTGCCAGCAGCTTAGAACTAGCGGTCACAGATACGCAGTATTTT; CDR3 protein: CASSLELAVTDTQYF
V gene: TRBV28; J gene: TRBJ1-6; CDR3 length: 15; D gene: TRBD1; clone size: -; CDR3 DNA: TGTGCCAGCAGTTTCCCGGGACAGGGTTTTTCCCCCCTCCACTTT; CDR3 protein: CASSFPGQGFSPLHF
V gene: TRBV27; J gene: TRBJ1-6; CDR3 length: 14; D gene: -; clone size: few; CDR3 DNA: TGTGCCAGCAGTTCCGACAGGAGCAATTCACCCCTCCACTTT; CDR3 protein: CASSSDRSNSPLHF
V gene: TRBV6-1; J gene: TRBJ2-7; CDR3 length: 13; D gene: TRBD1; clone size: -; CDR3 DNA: TGTGCCAGCAGTGAAGCGATGGGGGACAGGGGACTCTTC; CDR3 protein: CASSEAMGDRGLF
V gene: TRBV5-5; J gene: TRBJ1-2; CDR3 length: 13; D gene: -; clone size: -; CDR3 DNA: TGTGCCAGCAGCTGGGGCGGAGACTATGGCTACACCTTC; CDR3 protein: CASSWGGDYGYTF
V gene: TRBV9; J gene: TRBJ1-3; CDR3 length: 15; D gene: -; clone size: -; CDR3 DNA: TGTGCCAGCAGCGTAGGAGGGTTTAGTGGAAACACCATATATTTT; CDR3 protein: CASSVGGFSGNTIYF
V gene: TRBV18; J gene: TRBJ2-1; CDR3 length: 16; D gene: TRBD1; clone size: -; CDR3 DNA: TGTGCCAGCTCACCACGGGCACAGGGGGCCAGGGATGAGCAGTTCTTC; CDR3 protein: CASSPRAQGARDEQFF
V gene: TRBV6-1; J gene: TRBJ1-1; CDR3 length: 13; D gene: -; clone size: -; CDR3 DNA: TGTGCCAGCAGTGAAGTAGGGGGCACTGAAGCTTTCTTT; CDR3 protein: CASSEVGGTEAFF
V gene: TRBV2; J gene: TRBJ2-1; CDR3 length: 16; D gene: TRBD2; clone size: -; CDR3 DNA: TGTGCCAGCAGTGAGGGTGGCGGGAGGACCTACAATGAGCAGTTCTTC; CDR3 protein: CASSEGGGRTYNEQFF
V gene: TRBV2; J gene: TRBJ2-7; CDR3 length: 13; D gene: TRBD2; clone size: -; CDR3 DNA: TGTGCCAGCAGTGGGGACTACACCTACGAGCAGTACTTC; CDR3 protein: CASSGDYTYEQYF
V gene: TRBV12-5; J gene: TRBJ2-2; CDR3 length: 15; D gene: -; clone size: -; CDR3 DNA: TGTGCTAGTGGTTTGAGACTAGAGAACACCGGGGAGCTGTTTTTT; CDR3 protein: CASGLRLENTGELFF
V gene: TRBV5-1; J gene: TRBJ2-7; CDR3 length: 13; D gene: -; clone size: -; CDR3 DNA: TGCGCCAGCAGCTTAGGGACAGCGGGCGAGCAGTACTTC; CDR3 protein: CASSLGTAGEQYF
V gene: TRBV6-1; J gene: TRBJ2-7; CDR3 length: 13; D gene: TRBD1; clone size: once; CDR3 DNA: TGTGCCAGCAGTGAATACAGGGGCTACGAGCAGTACTTC; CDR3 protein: CASSEYRGYEQYF
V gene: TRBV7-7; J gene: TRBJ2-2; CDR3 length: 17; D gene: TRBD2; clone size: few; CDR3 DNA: TGTGCTAGCAGCCGACTAGCGGGGGCCCCGGGCACCGGGGAGCTGTTTTTT; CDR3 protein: CASSRLAGAPGTGELFF
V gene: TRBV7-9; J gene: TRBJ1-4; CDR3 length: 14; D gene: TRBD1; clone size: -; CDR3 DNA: TGTGCCAGCAGCGTGACAGGGCGGGTTGAAAAACTGTTTTTT; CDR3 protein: CASSVTGRVEKLFF
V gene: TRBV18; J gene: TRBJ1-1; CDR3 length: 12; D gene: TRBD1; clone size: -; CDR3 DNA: TGTGCCAGCTCATCCCTACAGGGGGAAGCTTTCTTT; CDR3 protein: CASSSLQGEAFF
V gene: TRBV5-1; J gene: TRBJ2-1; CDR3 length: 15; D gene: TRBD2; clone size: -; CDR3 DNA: TGCGCCAGCAGCTTGGTTAGCGGGACTCACAATGAGCAGTTCTTC; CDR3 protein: CASSLVSGTHNEQFF
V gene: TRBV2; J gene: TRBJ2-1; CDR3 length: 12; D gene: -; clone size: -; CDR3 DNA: TGTGCCAGCAGCTACACTACGGATGAGCAGTTCTTC; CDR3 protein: CASSYTTDEQFF
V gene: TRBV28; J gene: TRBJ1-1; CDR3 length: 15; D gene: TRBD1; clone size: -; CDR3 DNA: TGTGCCAGCAACTTCGACAGGGGCGTGAACACTGAAGCTTTCTTT; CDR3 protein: CASNFDRGVNTEAFF
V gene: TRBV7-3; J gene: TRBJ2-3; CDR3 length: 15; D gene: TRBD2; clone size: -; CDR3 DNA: TGTGCCAGCAGCTTAACTAAGCGGGGAACAGATACGCAGTATTTT; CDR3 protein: CASSLTKRGTDTQYF
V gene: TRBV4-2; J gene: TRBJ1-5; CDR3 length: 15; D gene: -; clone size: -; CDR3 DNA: TGTGCCAGCAGCGCCGGGGACATGGCTCTTCAGCCCCAGCATTTT; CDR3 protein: CASSAGDMALQPQHF
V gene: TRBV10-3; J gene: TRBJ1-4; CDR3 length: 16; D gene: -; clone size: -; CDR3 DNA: TGTGCCATCAGTGAGTCGATCGGTGTGGCTAATGAAAAACTGTTTTTT; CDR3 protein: CAISESIGVANEKLFF
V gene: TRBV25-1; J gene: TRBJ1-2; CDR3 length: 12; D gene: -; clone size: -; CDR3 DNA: TGTGCCAGCAGTCCATCTAACTATGGCTACACCTTC; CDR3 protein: CASSPSNYGYTF
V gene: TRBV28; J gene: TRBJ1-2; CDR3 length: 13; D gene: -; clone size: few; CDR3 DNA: TGTGCCAGCAGTTTAGGCACTAACTATGGCTACACCTTC; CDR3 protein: CASSLGTNYGYTF
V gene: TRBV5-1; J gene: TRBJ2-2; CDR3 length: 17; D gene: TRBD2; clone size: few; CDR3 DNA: TGCGCCAGCAGCTTGGCCCGGACTAGCGGGGGGACCGGGGAGCTGTTTTTT; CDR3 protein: CASSLARTSGGTGELFF
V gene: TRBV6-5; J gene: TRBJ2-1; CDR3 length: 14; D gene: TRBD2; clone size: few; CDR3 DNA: TGTGCCAGCAGTACCAGCGGGACCCACAATGAGCAGTTCTTC; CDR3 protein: CASSTSGTHNEQFF
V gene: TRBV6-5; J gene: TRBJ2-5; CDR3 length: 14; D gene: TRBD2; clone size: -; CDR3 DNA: TGTGCCAGCAGCCGACTAGCGGGCCAAGAGACCCAGTACTTC; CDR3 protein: CASSRLAGQETQYF
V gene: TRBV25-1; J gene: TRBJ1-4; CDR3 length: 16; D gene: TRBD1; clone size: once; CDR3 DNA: TGTGCCAGCAGTCATAGAAACAGGGGTACTAATGAAAAACTGTTTTTT; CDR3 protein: CASSHRNRGTNEKLFF
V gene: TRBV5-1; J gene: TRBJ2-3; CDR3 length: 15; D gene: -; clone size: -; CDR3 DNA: TGCGCCAGCAGCTTGGAGCTAGCGACCACAGATACGCAGTATTTT; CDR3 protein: CASSLELATTDTQYF
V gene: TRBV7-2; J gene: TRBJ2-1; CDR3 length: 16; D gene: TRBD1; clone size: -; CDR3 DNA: TGTGCCAGCAGCTTAGACATTGGACAGGCTTACAATGAGCAGTTCTTC; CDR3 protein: CASSLDIGQAYNEQFF
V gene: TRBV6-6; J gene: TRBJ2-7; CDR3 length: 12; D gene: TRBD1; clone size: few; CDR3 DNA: TGTGCCACATCGGGACAGGGCTACGAGCAGTACTTC; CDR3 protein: CATSGQGYEQYF